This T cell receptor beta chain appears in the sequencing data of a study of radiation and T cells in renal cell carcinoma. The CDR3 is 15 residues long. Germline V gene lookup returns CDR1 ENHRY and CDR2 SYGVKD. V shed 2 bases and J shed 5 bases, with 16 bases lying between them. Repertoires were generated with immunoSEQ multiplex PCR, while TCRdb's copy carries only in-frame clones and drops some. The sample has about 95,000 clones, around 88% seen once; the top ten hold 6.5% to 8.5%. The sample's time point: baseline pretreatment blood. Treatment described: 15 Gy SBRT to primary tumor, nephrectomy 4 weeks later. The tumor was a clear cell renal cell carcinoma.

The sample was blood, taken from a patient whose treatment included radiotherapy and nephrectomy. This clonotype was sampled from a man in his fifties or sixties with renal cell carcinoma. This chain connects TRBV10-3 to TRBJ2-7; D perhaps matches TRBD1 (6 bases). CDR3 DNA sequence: TGTGCCATCAGTGAGGGGCTAGGGGGTTCGAACGAGCAGTACTTC. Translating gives CAISEGLGGSNEQYF.